This T cell receptor (beta chain) appears in the sequencing data of a study of CD4+ T cells in melanoma. CDR3 length: 11 residues. The germline gives CDR1 MGHRA, CDR2 YSYEKL. Trimming took 5 bases from V and 4 from J, leaving 2 bases between them. The study's findings and limits: A reported correlation linked neoantigen-specific CD4+ T cells to CD8+, macrophage and B cell function. Reportedly, melanoma neoantigen-specific CD4+ T cells showed varied differentiation states.

The protocol was immunoSEQ multiplex PCR, while the TCRdb copy is restricted to in-frame clones and leaves out a portion. The sample yields some 47,000 clones, roughly nine tenths seen once. This clone was found a few times. Its target is unknown. This TCR derives from a human donor with melanoma. The sequenced sample was peripheral blood. The chain recombines TRBV4-1 with TRBJ2-2, with unresolved D. The CDR3 loop is CASSTTGELFF. In nucleotides, the CDR3 is TGCGCCAGCAGCACCACCGGGGAGCTGTTTTTT.